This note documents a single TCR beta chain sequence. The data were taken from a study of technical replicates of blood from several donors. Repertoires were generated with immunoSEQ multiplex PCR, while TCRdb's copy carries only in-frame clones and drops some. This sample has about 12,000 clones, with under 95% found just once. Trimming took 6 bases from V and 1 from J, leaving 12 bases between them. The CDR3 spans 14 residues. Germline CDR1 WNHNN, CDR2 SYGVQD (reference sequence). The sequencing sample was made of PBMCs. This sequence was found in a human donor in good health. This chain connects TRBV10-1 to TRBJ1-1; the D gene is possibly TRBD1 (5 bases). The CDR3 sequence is CASSSDQGNTEAFF. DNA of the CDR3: TGCGCCAGCAGCAGTGACCAGGGGAACACTGAAGCTTTCTTT.